The clone carrying this TCR beta chain was picked up one time. Per the germline V gene, CDR1 is SGHNT and CDR2 is YENEEA. V lost 8 bases and J 7 bases, leaving 26 bases between the germline ends. This CDR3 region has 16 residues. This entry is derived from a study of blood T cell repertoires in COVID-19. Produced via immunoSEQ multiplex PCR; TCRdb's table is partial and in-frame only. The data show a few hundred thousand clones, with roughly 85% seen just once and more than 2% held by the top ten. The TCR sequence derives from a woman between 65 and 79 years old with COVID-19, enrolled during active disease. Sample: peripheral blood. The chain joins TRBV11-3 to TRBJ1-1, with D hard to call. CDR3 DNA sequence: TGTGCCAGCCCTTCCTGGGTCCGAGCGAGAGACTATGAAGCTTTCTTT. It yields the protein CASPSWVRARDYEAFF. The full variable domain, its missing parts supplied by reference TRBV11-3 and TRBJ1-1, is EAGVVQSPRYKIIEKKQPVAFWCNPISGHNTLYWYLQNLGQGPELLIRYENEEAVDDSQLPKDRFSAERLKGVDSTLKIQPAELGDSAVYLCASPSWVRARDYEAFFGQGTRLTVV.